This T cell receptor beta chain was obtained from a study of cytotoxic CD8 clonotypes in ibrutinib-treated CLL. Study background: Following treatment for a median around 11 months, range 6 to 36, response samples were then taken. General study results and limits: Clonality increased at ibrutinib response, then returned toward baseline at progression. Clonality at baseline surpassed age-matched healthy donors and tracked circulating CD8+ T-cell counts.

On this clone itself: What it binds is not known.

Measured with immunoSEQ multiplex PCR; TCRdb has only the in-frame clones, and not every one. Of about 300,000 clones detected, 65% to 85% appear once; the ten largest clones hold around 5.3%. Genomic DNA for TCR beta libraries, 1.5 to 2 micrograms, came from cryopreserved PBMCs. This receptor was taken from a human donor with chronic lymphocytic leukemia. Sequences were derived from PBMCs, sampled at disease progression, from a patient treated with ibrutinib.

CDR3 residues: CASSLAWAPQETQYF. As DNA, the CDR3 is TGTGCCAGCAGCTTAGCCTGGGCACCCCAAGAGACCCAGTACTTC. This rearrangement joins TRBV7-2 to TRBJ2-5; no firm D call. Trimming stripped 0 bases from V and 1 base from J, with 9 bases between. Germline V CDR1 and CDR2: SGHTA, FQGNSA. This CDR3 has 15 residues.